One T cell receptor (beta chain) is described in this entry. What it binds is not known. This CDR3 contains 15 residues. J gave up 1 base and V 1 base, and 0 bases lay outside the gene matches. Blood genomic DNA input for TRB amplification was 250-500 ng. The source of the sample is a study of T and B cells in COVID-19 patients. Study context: Of 20 to 25 active-infection patients, over 9 were critically ill with mechanical ventilation or extracorporeal membrane oxygenation. In the active-infection cohort, about 90% of the roughly 20 patients had comorbidities linked to unfavorable COVID-19 outcome.

General study results and limits: Patients with COVID-19 reportedly showed strongly skewed T cell receptor beta variable and joining gene usage. Clonality of TRB repertoires was high in active COVID-19; recovery brought above-healthy diversity and richness.

Multiplex PCR with BIOMED2 TRB-A/B primer pools amplified TRB rearrangements. One entry per CDR3 protein results from TCRdb running MiXCR on the multiplex PCR reads. Of 10,000 to 15,000 distinct CDR3 sequences listed, approximately 29% are singletons. The chain carries TRBV12-3 or TRBV12-4 and TRBJ2-2, with TRBD1 matching over 7 bases. The clonotype comes from a human donor who had recovered from COVID-19. The sequenced sample was blood. CDR3 in amino acids: CASSLGTGNTGELFF. CDR3 DNA sequence: TGTGCCAGCAGTTTAGGGACAGGGAACACCGGGGAGCTGTTTTTT.